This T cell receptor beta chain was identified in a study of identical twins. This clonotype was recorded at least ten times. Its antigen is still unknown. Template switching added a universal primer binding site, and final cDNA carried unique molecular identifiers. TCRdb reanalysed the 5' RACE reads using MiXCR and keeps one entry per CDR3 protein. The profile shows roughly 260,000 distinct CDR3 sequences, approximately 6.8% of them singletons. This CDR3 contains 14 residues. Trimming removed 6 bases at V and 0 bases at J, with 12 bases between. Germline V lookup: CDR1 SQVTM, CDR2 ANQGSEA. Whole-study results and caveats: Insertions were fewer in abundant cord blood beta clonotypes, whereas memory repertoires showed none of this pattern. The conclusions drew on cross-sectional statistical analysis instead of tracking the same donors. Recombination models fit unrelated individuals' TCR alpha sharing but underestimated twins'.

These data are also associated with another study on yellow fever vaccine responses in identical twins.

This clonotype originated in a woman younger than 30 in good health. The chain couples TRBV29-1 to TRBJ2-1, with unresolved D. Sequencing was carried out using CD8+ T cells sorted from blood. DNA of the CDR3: TGCAGCGTGCTAACCACGAGCTCCTACAATGAGCAGTTCTTC. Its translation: CSVLTTSSYNEQFF.